Listed below are T cell receptor beta chains from one sample, sequenced in a study of a mutant IDH1 vaccine in newly diagnosed glioma. Only in-frame clones appear in the TCRdb table, and some are missing; sequencing was by immunoSEQ multiplex PCR. The sample lists about 92,000 clones; 83% were seen once. The sample in question was PBMCs, obtained from a glioma patient treated with radiotherapy, temozolomide or both. All receptors come from a woman aged 45 to 65 with glioma. Each CDR3 is given with its conserved first and last residue. Each record gives: CDR3 length, V gene, clone size, J gene, D gene, CDR3 DNA, CDR3 protein. A D gene is named only where the DNA matches it firmly. The size entry is marked missing in some rows and otherwise reads once, few, many or a size class.

15	TRBV7-2	NA	TRBJ1-2	TRBD1	TGTGCCAGCAGCTTACCGGACAGGGGGACGGATGGCTACACCTTC	CASSLPDRGTDGYTF
14	TRBV10-3	few	TRBJ1-2	TRBD1	TGTGCCATCAGCAAGACAGGGGAAGGCTATGGCTACACCTTC	CAISKTGEGYGYTF
14	TRBV19	NA	TRBJ1-5	NA	TGTGCCACCCTGGGGATGGCTAGCAATCAGCCCCAGCATTTT	CATLGMASNQPQHF
15	TRBV6-5	NA	TRBJ2-1	TRBD2	TGTGCCAGCAGACCCCCGGGACTAGCGGGGATACGGTTTGTCTTC	CASRPPGLAGIRFVF
15	TRBV4-1	NA	TRBJ2-7	TRBD1	TGCGCCAGCAGCTATACCGGGACAGGGGATTACGAGCAGTACTTC	CASSYTGTGDYEQYF
15	TRBV18	NA	TRBJ2-3	NA	TGTGCCAGCTCCCCTAACACTGCCAGCACAGATACGCAGTATTTT	CASSPNTASTDTQYF
15	TRBV6-6	NA	TRBJ2-5	NA	TGTGCCAGCAGTTTATTAGGCGGCAGAGAAGAGACCCAGTACTTC	CASSLLGGREETQYF
17	TRBV5-5	once	TRBJ2-3	NA	TGTGCCAGCAGCTCCGGAAGGGCCGGGAGTAACACAGATACGCAGTATTTT	CASSSGRAGSNTDTQYF
16	TRBV27	NA	TRBJ1-2	NA	TGTGCCAGCAGTTTAAGTCAGCGGCGGGGGGGATATGGCTACACCTTC	CASSLSQRRGGYGYTF
13	TRBV6-6	NA	TRBJ2-2	NA	TGTGCCAGCAGGATACAGCATACCGGGGAGCTGTTTTTT	CASRIQHTGELFF
14	TRBV10-1	NA	TRBJ1-6	NA	TGCGCCAGCAGTGAGTCCGGTCGTGGTTCACCCCTCCACTTT	CASSESGRGSPLHF
12	TRBV27	NA	TRBJ1-1	NA	TGTGCCAGCAGTAAAGGGGGTACTGAAGCTTTCTTT	CASSKGGTEAFF
15	TRBV10-3	NA	TRBJ2-3	NA	TGTGCCATCAGTGAAATGGCGAAAAGCACAGATACGCAGTATTTT	CAISEMAKSTDTQYF
14	TRBV30	NA	TRBJ2-1	TRBD1	TGTGCCTTTCTCAAGACAGGGGGCTACAATGAGCAGTTCTTC	CAFLKTGGYNEQFF
14	TRBV7-9	few	TRBJ1-4	NA	TGTGCCAGCAGCTTGAGGCAGGGTAATGAAAAACTGTTTTTT	CASSLRQGNEKLFF
17	TRBV6-1	NA	TRBJ2-2	TRBD1	TGTGCCAGCAGTGGGACACCGGGACAGGGGGCGAACGGGGAGCTGTTTTTT	CASSGTPGQGANGELFF
16	TRBV6-6	NA	TRBJ1-1	TRBD1	TGTGCCAGCAGCCCCCGGGGAGACAGGGCGAACACTGAAGCTTTCTTT	CASSPRGDRANTEAFF
16	TRBV9	once	TRBJ1-3	NA	TGTGCCAGCAGCCCGAGGATAGGAAAGGTGGGAAACACCATATATTTT	CASSPRIGKVGNTIYF
13	TRBV6-1	NA	TRBJ1-1	NA	TGTGCCAGCCGCGCTGTGCTGGGCACTGAAGCTTTCTTT	CASRAVLGTEAFF
14	TRBV27	NA	TRBJ1-2	NA	TGTGCCAGCAGTTCGGCAGGGATATCCTATGGCTACACCTTC	CASSSAGISYGYTF
14	TRBV6-5	NA	TRBJ2-2	TRBD1	TGTGCCACTACCAGGGGGCCGATCGCCGGGGAGCTGTTTTTT	CATTRGPIAGELFF
16	TRBV7-2	NA	TRBJ1-4	TRBD1	TGTGCCAGCAGCTTGGGACAGGGGGCAACTAATGAAAAACTGTTTTTT	CASSLGQGATNEKLFF
15	TRBV18	NA	TRBJ2-2	TRBD1	TGTGCCAGCTCACAGAACAGGGGTGACACCGGGGAGCTGTTTTTT	CASSQNRGDTGELFF
12	TRBV2	NA	TRBJ2-5	NA	TGTGCCAGCATCGGGGGGCGGGAGACCCAGTACTTC	CASIGGRETQYF
16	TRBV5-1	NA	TRBJ2-3	NA	TGCGCCAGCAGCTTGGGGGCGAGGGGGGGTACAGATACGCAGTATTTT	CASSLGARGGTDTQYF
13	TRBV12-5	NA	TRBJ1-5	TRBD1	TGTGCTAGTGGCCGGACAGGGGATCAGCCCCAGCATTTT	CASGRTGDQPQHF
14	TRBV6-1	NA	TRBJ2-7	NA	TGTGCCAGCAGTGTGCACCGGGAATACTACGAGCAGTACTTC	CASSVHREYYEQYF
12	TRBV7-9	NA	TRBJ1-1	NA	TGTGCCAGCAGCGGGGGAGGGGCCGGGGCTTTCTTT	CASSGGGAGAFF
15	TRBV5-8	NA	TRBJ1-2	TRBD1	TGTGCCAGCAGCTGGAACCCCGGGACAGGGGAAGGCTACACCTTC	CASSWNPGTGEGYTF
15	TRBV7-9	NA	TRBJ2-5	TRBD2	TGTGCCAGCAGCTTAGGCCCAGCGGGGGGAGAGACCCAGTACTTC	CASSLGPAGGETQYF
17	TRBV5-1	NA	TRBJ2-1	NA	TGCGCCAGCAGCTTGGTTGGGGGCGTGAGCTCCTACAATGAGCAGTTCTTC	CASSLVGGVSSYNEQFF
16	TRBV7-2	NA	TRBJ2-7	TRBD1	TGTGCCAGCAGCTTAGGAGCCGGGACAGCAGCCTACGAGCAGTACTTC	CASSLGAGTAAYEQYF
14	TRBV7-9	once	TRBJ1-3	NA	TGTGCCAGCAGAGCAGACAGCTCTGGAAACACCATATATTTT	CASRADSSGNTIYF
12	TRBV30	once	TRBJ2-1	NA	TGTGCCTGGAGTTCGACCGGGACAGAGCAGTTCTTC	CAWSSTGTEQFF
14	TRBV6-5	NA	TRBJ1-2	NA	TGTGCCAGCAGTATAGGGGAGGGCCGTAGGGGCTACACCTTC	CASSIGEGRRGYTF